Below are 14 T cell receptor beta chains sequenced from a single sample in a study of CD8 T cells in Susac syndrome (dated by TCRdb to 2018 to 2020). Libraries were constructed by the immunoSEQ multiplex PCR assay. RNA was extracted using the RNeasy kit, and about 0.45 to 1 microgram was reverse transcribed with random hexamers. The raw public reads went through TCRdb reprocessing: fastp at Q25, MiXCR clone calling, in-frame beta chains kept. Each entry merges the rows of one CDR3 protein and shows their most common DNA and genes. Recorded for this sample are approximately 230,000 distinct CDR3 sequences; about 93% of them occurred a single time. The ten largest clones take up 0.07% to 0.09% of the sample. Material: CD4+ T cells from PBMCs. The receptor set was obtained from a human donor with multiple sclerosis.

CDR3 loop: CASSLGRDLNSPLHF. CDR3 DNA sequence: TGTGCCAGCAGTTTAGGAAGGGACCTAAATTCACCCCTCCACTTT. The chain links TRBV12-3 or TRBV12-4 to TRBJ1-6, with D maybe TRBD1 (5 bases). The ends were cut back, 1 base at V and 7 bases at J, with 11 bases in the middle. The CDR3 contains 15 residues.

This clonotype was detected once. The chain carries TRBV20-1 and TRBJ2-4; the match to TRBD1 covers 8 bases. The CDR3 is made up of 15 amino acids. Germline trimming cut 0 bases from V and 8 bases from J; bases unmatched to any gene: 9. Germline CDR1 reads DFQATT; CDR2 reads SNEGSKA (reference sequence). CDR3 in DNA: TGCAGTGCTAGAGATAGGCAGGGGGCTGGGGACATTCAGTACTTC. This sequence encodes CSARDRQGAGDIQYF.

The V gene is TRBV30, the J gene TRBJ2-2, with a weak D call TRBD1 (7 bases). CDR3 size: 14 residues. CDR1 GTSNPN and CDR2 SVGIG come from the germline V gene (reference sequence). Trimming stripped 4 bases from V and 6 bases from J, with 15 bases between. CDR3 in amino acids: CAWTGGGGAGELFF. CDR3 sequence (DNA): TGTGCCTGGACAGGTGGAGGGGGCGCCGGGGAGCTGTTTTTT.

The J gene is TRBJ2-6, the V gene TRBV10-3, with 7 nucleotides matching TRBD1. CDR3 length: 15 amino acids. V was clipped by 4 bases and J by 2 bases; unmatched bases: 2. CDR1 is ENHRY, CDR2 SYGVKD, per germline. The CDR3 here is CAISAGQAGANVLTF. CDR3 bases: TGTGCCATCAGTGCAGGACAGGCTGGGGCCAACGTCCTGACTTTC.

V gene TRBV29-1 combines with J gene TRBJ1-5; weak D call: TRBD1 (6 bases). This CDR3 comprises 12 residues. Germline-derived CDR1 and CDR2 are SQVTM and ANQGSEA. CDR3 bases: TGCGGAACAGGGTACGGGAATCAGCCCCAGCATTTT. This translates into CGTGYGNQPQHF.

V gene TRBV7-2 combines with J gene TRBJ2-1, with 9 bases that match TRBD1. Germline V gene data show CDR1 as SGHTA and CDR2 as FQGNSA. This CDR3 is built from 15 residues. V shed 6 bases and J 5 bases; nucleotides not matched to a gene: 8. The CDR3 here is CASSSGTGPNNEQFF. CDR3 nucleotide sequence: TGTGCCAGCAGTTCCGGGACAGGGCCGAACAATGAGCAGTTCTTC.

The V call is TRBV20-1, the J call TRBJ2-5; 8 bases align to TRBD2. This CDR3 is 16 amino acids long. Germline V lookup: CDR1 DFQATT, CDR2 SNEGSKA (reference sequence). The V segment lost 2 bases and the J segment 2 bases; nucleotides outside the gene matches: 10. The CDR3 nucleotides read TGCAGTGCTAGAAATCTAGCGGGTAATACACAAGAGACCCAGTACTTC. Protein: CSARNLAGNTQETQYF.

This clonotype was seen only once. The chain is built from TRBV2 and TRBJ2-2; 12 nucleotides match TRBD2. V shed 6 bases, J shed 6 bases, and the junction held 5 bases outside the gene matches. The CDR3 is 15 amino acids. Germline lookup yields CDR1 SNHLY and CDR2 FYNNEI. The CDR3 DNA reads as TGTGCCAGCAGCGCGACTAGCGGGGGCGCCGGGGAGCTGTTTTTT. Residues: CASSATSGGAGELFF.

J is TRBJ2-3 and V is TRBV7-3, with D uncertain. There are 15 residues in the CDR3. Germline V CDR1 and CDR2: SGHTA, FQGTGA. V dropped 1 base and J dropped 0 bases, with 8 bases sitting between them. CDR3 nucleotide sequence: TGTGCCAGCAGCTTAATTCAGGAGAGCACAGATACGCAGTATTTT. This gives the protein CASSLIQESTDTQYF. Supplemented by reference TRBV7-3 and TRBJ2-3, the full variable domain reads GAGVSQTPSNKVTEKGKYVELRCDPISGHTALYWYRQSLGQGPEFLIYFQGTGAADDSGLPNDRFFAVRPEGSVSTLKIQRTERGDSAVYLCASSLIQESTDTQYFGPGTRLTVL.

The rearrangement links TRBV6-4 to TRBJ2-1, with TRBD2 matching 15 bases. CDR3 length equals 16 residues. J was trimmed by 14 bases and V by 8 bases; bases with no gene match: 16. In germline, CDR1 is MRHNA, CDR2 SNTAGT. CDR3 residues: CASRARTSGREHGEFF. CDR3 sequence (DNA): TGTGCCAGCCGTGCGAGGACTAGCGGGAGGGAACACGGGGAGTTCTTC.

This chain connects TRBV19 to TRBJ2-2; weak D call: TRBD1 (5 bases). Between the trimmed V and J ends, which lost 5 bases and 6 bases, there was a span of 16 bases. This CDR3 is built from 15 residues. Germline V gene lookup returns CDR1 LNHDA and CDR2 SQIVND (reference sequence). For the CDR3, the DNA is TGTGCCAGTAGTCCGGTGGCAGGGCTTTCCGGGGAGCTGTTTTTT. It is translated as CASSPVAGLSGELFF.

The chain couples TRBV18 to TRBJ1-5; no clear D. V was pared by 3 bases and J by 7 bases, with 13 bases between. Germline CDR1 reads KGHSH; CDR2 reads LQKENI. The CDR3 sequence is 14 residues long. Here the CDR3 DNA reads TGTGCCAGCTCACCTGAGTACGGGGTCCAGCCCCAGCATTTT. Protein product: CASSPEYGVQPQHF.

The chain uses TRBV6-5 and TRBJ1-6; a weak D match, TRBD1 (5 bases). The V end lost 5 bases, the J end lost 1 base, and 15 bases lay between the germline ends. The CDR3 runs 17 residues. From germline, CDR1 is MNHEY and CDR2 SVGAGI. CDR3 protein: CASSHAPGVSYNSPLHF. In DNA, the CDR3 is TGTGCCAGCAGTCACGCTCCGGGGGTGTCCTATAATTCACCCCTCCACTTT.

This chain links TRBV5-4 with TRBJ1-1; D is unclear. CDR3 length equals 14 residues. V dropped 4 bases and J dropped 0 bases, with 10 bases sitting between them. Per the germline V gene, CDR1 is SGHNT and CDR2 is YYREEE (reference sequence). In DNA form, the CDR3 reads TGTGCCAGCAGCAGCCTGAACATGAACACTGAAGCTTTCTTT. Encoded protein: CASSSLNMNTEAFF.